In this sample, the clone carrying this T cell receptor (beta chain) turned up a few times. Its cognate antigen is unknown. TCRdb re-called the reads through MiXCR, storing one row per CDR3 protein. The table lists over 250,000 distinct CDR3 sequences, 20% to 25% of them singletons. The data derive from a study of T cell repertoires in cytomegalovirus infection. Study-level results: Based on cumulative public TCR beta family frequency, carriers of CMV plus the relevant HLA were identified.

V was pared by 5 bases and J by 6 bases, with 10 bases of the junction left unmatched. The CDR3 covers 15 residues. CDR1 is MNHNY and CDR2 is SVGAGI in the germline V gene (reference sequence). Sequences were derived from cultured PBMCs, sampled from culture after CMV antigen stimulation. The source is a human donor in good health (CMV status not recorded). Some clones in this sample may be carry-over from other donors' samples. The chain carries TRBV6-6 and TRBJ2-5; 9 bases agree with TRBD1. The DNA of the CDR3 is TGTGCCAGCAGTCTCCGGGACAGGGTTTCGAAGACCCAGTACTTC. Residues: CASSLRDRVSKTQYF.